The TCR beta chain described here comes from a study of response to subunit inactivated influenza vaccine. Findings and limits, study-wide: It was the authors' suggestion that each seasonal influenza vaccination recruits few new T cells.

CDR3 length: 16 residues. V shed 3 bases and J shed 6 bases, with 18 bases lying between them. Each CDR3 protein gets one entry after TCRdb re-called the RT-PCR reads with MiXCR. The sample includes 750,000 to 850,000 distinct CDR3 sequences, roughly 18% seen only once; the top ten take roughly 11%. This clonotype was counted between two and nine times. The antigen remains unidentified. This sequence originates from a man aged 50 to 60 who received an inactivated influenza vaccine. The sample here was PBMCs from blood, taken around 5 days after vaccination. The chain recombines TRBV12-3 or TRBV12-4 with TRBJ2-1; D unresolved. CDR3 DNA: TGTGCCAGCAGTTTCGATGCAGGACGAACAAGCAATGAGCAGTTCTTC. Its protein product is CASSFDAGRTSNEQFF.